This T cell receptor (beta chain) comes out of a study of beta chain features in type 1 diabetes. Each donor gave one heparinised blood draw averaging around 120 mL. Germline V lookup: CDR1 MNHEY, CDR2 SMNVEV (reference sequence). The junction had 6 bases not matched to a gene; V was cut back by 2 bases and J by 6 bases. CDR3 length: 15 amino acids. Expressed TCRB transcripts got sequenced, as all isolated RNA was reverse transcribed. Only in-frame clones appear in the TCRdb table, and some are missing; sequencing was by immunoSEQ multiplex PCR. This sample has 400,000 to 450,000 clones; approximately 15% occur once, and the top ten carry about 0.034%.

The chain is built from TRBV27 and TRBJ2-1; the match to TRBD1 covers 8 bases. The receptor comes from a man between 25 and 39 years old in good health. Sequenced material: naive CD4+ T cells from blood. The CDR3 region is CASSLGQGARNEQFF. DNA of the CDR3: TGTGCCAGCAGTTTAGGTCAGGGGGCTCGCAATGAGCAGTTCTTC.